This T cell receptor beta chain was profiled in a study of blood T cell repertoires in COVID-19. The repertoire was sequenced with immunoSEQ multiplex PCR; TCRdb's copy has only in-frame clones and lacks some. This sample has more than 85,000 clones; roughly 79% occur once, and the top ten carry less than 11%. Trimming shortened V by 0 bases and J by 0 bases, and 9 bases separated the two germline ends. The CDR3 length is 15 residues. Germline CDR1 and CDR2: SGHRS and YFSETQ. V gene TRBV5-1 combines with J gene TRBJ1-1, with D possibly TRBD1 on 5 matching bases. Sequenced input: peripheral blood. The origin of this receptor is a man aged 65 to 85 with acute or convalescent COVID-19. DNA of the CDR3: TGCGCCAGCAGCTTGGAACGGGGGATGAACACTGAAGCTTTCTTT. Amino acids: CASSLERGMNTEAFF. Full variable domain (remainder filled in from reference TRBV5-1 and TRBJ1-1): KAGVTQTPRYLIKTRGQQVTLSCSPISGHRSVSWYQQTPGQGLQFLFEYFSETQRNKGNFPGRFSGRQFSNSRSEMNVSTLELGDSALYLCASSLERGMNTEAFFGQGTRLTVV.